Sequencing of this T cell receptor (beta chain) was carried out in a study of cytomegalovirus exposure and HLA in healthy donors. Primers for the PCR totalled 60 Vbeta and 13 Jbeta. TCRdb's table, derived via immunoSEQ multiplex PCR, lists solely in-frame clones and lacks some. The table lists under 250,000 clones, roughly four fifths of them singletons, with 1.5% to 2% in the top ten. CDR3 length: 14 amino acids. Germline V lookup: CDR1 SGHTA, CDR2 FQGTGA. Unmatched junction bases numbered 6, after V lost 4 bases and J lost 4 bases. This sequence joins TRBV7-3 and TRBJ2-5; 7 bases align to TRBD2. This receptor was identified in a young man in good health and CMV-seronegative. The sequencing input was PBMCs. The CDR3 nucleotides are TGTGCCAGCAGCTCCCGGGGAGGGTCAGAGACCCAGTACTTC. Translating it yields CASSSRGGSETQYF.